This entry describes one T cell receptor (beta chain). This clonotype appeared a few times. The target of this receptor is not known. No base quality values were provided; no much bigger clone lies one nucleotide off. The method behind the library was 5' RACE. Sequenced on an Illumina HiSeq 2500. A second PCR of 7 to 11 cycles was performed with a sample-barcoded 5' primer and a J-beta primer mix. A unique molecular identifier was introduced onto each TCR beta cDNA molecule by a template-switch 5' adaptor carrying 12 random nucleotides. Each sample yielded at least 2.5 million CDR3-containing paired-end reads. The Mint cDNA synthesis kit, primed by a TRBC-specific oligonucleotide, was used to synthesize first-strand cDNA from all RNA. After uracil-DNA glycosylase treatment, a first 18-cycle PCR used universal primers M1SS and BC2_uni_R on all cDNA. The authors' analysis ran thus. For normalization, 1 million high-quality reads, each with a distinct molecular identifier, were randomly selected from each sample. Reads sharing molecular identifiers were discarded rather than binned into consensus sequences. MiTCR, run with a Q25 quality threshold and the strictest error-elimination algorithm, handled CDR3 identification, clonotype clustering and error correction. A nonparametric unseen species model with Euler transformation was used to estimate lower-bound total TCR beta diversity. TCRdb ran its own pipeline on the public reads, namely fastp trimming at Q25 and MiXCR clone calling, and kept in-frame beta chains. All rows with the same CDR3 protein become a single entry with the most common DNA and genes. The V and J calls shown here were made by TCRdb, not taken from the authors' results. This sample holds roughly 700,000 distinct CDR3 sequences; roughly 32% were observed only once. Of the sample, approximately 15% is held by the ten largest clones.

These data originate in a study of blood T cells in healthy people across ages (dated by TCRdb to the mid-2010s). With respect to the entire study: In model experiments, template switching captured about one uniquely barcoded TCR beta cDNA molecule for every two T cells. Using deep sequencing normalized with unique cDNA molecular identifiers, the study measured how TCR beta repertoire diversity changes with age. The study analyzed two additional independent replicas of 1 million unique cDNA reads from the same blood draw for two donors, one aged 18 to 29 and one aged 80 or older. The donors were divided into four age groups: young (average around 17 years), middle-aged (about 40), aged (roughly 66) and long-lived (roughly 86). To avoid experimental bias, donors of different ages were distributed randomly across sequencing lanes.

Donors were a few dozen systemically healthy Caucasian individuals from Russia aged roughly 6 to 95 years. Each donor gave 8 to 10 milliliters of peripheral blood, drawn into EDTA-treated Vacutainer tubes. Ficoll-Paque density-gradient centrifugation was used to isolate PBMCs, with at least 7 million obtained per sample. Total RNA was extracted from PBMCs with Trizol reagent, with at least 5 micrograms obtained per sample. Naive CD45RAhigh/CD27high T cell percentages were measured by flow cytometry on a PBMC aliquot from every donor. The paper as a whole reports these results and caveats: Because donor CMV infection status was unknown, age-related changes in expanded clonotypes were potentially confounded. There was a strong correlation between observed TCR beta diversity and the percentage of naive T cells measured by flow cytometry. Because profiling used bulk unsorted PBMCs, naive and antigen-experienced compartments could not be compared conclusively. Total diversity estimates from one million sequenced T cells were considered lower bounds and underestimates. As age increased, observed TCR beta diversity per million T cells dropped in a roughly linear way, and a significant reduction was already evident by age about 40. Compared with the aged group, the long-lived group had more naive CD4+ T cells, fewer expanded clones and increased TCR diversity, a pattern suggesting age selection.

Reading the germline V gene gives CDR1 MGHDK and CDR2 SYGVNS. V trim: 4 bases; J trim: 3 bases; unmatched bases: 1. The CDR3 spans 14 residues, from the cysteine through the phenylalanine. CDR3 DNA only is kept here, 42 bases in frame from base 1. Rearrangement joined TRBV25-1 to TRBJ2-2; 8 bases in between match TRBD1. The TCR comes from a woman of 80 years or more in good health. Donor details come from another sample of the same person, matched by shared clones. Sequencing was carried out using blood. This receptor carries the CDR3 CASSGQGYTGELFF. The nucleotide sequence reads as follows: TGTGCCAGCAGTGGACAGGGGTACACCGGGGAGCTGTTTTTT.